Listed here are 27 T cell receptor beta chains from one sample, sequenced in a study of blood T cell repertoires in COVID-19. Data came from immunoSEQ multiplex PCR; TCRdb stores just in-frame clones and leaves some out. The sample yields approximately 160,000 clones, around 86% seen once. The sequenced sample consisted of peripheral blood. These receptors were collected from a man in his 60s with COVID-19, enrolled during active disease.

The CDR3 DNA sequence: TGTGCCAGCAGCCCCAATAACAGGGGCGAGCAGTACTTC. Translation: CASSPNNRGEQYF. The rearrangement uses TRBV3-1 (or the pseudogene TRBV3-2) and TRBJ2-7; 7 nucleotides agree with TRBD1. V shed 4 bases and J 6 bases; nucleotides not matched to a gene: 6. CDR3 length: 13 amino acids. Germline CDR1 is LGHDT and CDR2 is YNNKEL (reference sequence).

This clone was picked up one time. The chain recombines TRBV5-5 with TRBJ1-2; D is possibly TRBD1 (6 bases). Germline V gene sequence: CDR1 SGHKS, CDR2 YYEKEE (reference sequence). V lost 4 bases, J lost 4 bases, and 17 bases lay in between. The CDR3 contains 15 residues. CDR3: CASSPQGGGGYGYTF. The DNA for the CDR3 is TGTGCCAGCAGCCCACAGGGCGGGGGCGGCTATGGCTACACCTTC. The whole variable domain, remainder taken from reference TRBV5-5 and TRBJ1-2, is DAGVTQSPTHLIKTRGQQVTLRCSPISGHKSVSWYQQVLGQGPQFIFQYYEKEERGRGNFPDRFSARQFPNYSSELNVNALLLGDSALYLCASSPQGGGGYGYTFGSGTRLTVV.

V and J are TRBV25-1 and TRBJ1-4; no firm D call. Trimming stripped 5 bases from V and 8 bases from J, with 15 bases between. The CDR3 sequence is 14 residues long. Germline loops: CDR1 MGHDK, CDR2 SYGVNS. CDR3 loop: CASSQVLLEEKLFF. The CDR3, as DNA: TGTGCCAGCAGTCAGGTTCTGTTAGAAGAAAAACTGTTTTTT.

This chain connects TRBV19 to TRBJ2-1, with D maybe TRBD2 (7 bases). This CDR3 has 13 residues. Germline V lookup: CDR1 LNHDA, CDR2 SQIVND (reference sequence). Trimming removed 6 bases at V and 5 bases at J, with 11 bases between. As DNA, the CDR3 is TGTGCCAGTAGGGACAGCGGGGACAATGAGCAGTTCTTC. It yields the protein CASRDSGDNEQFF.

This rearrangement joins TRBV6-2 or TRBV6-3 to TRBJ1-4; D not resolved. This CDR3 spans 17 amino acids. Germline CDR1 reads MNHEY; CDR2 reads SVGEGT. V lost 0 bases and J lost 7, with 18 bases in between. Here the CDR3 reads CASSYSFGGPGGEKLFF. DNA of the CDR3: TGTGCCAGCAGTTACTCATTCGGAGGGCCGGGTGGTGAAAAACTGTTTTTT.

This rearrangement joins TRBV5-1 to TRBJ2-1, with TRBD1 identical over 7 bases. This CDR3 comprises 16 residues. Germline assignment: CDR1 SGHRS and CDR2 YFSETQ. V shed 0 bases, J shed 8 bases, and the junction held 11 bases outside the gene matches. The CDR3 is CASSLVGDRVTDEQFF. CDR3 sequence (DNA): TGCGCCAGCAGCTTGGTGGGTGACAGGGTCACCGATGAGCAGTTCTTC. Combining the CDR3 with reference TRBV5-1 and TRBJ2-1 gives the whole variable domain KAGVTQTPRYLIKTRGQQVTLSCSPISGHRSVSWYQQTPGQGLQFLFEYFSETQRNKGNFPGRFSGRQFSNSRSEMNVSTLELGDSALYLCASSLVGDRVTDEQFFGPGTRLTVL.

CDR3 residues: CASGIRGGGNSPLHF. As DNA, the CDR3 is TGTGCCAGCGGTATTCGGGGTGGAGGTAATTCACCCCTCCACTTT. The rearrangement joins TRBV2 to TRBJ1-6; no firm D call. The CDR3 has 15 residues. Trimming removed 8 bases from V and 6 bases from J, with 17 bases in between. Germline V lookup: CDR1 SNHLY, CDR2 FYNNEI. Drawing the rest from reference TRBV2 and TRBJ1-6, the complete variable domain is EPEVTQTPSHQVTQMGQEVILRCVPISNHLYFYWYRQILGQKVEFLVSFYNNEISEKSEIFDDQFSVERPDGSNFTLKIRSTKLEDSAMYFCASGIRGGGNSPLHFGNGTRLTVT.

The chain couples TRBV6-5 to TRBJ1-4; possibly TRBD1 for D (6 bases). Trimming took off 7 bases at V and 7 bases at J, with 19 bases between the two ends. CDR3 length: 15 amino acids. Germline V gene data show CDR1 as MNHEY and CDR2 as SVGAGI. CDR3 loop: CASIVTTGFREKLFF. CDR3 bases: TGTGCCAGCATTGTCACTACAGGGTTTCGTGAAAAACTGTTTTTT.

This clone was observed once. In DNA, the CDR3 is TGTGCCAGTAGTATAAACCCAGGGGGGACAAATGGCTACACCTTC. As protein: CASSINPGGTNGYTF. The J gene is TRBJ1-2, the V gene TRBV19; 7 nucleotides match TRBD1. This CDR3 is 15 amino acids long. V gave up 2 bases and J gave up 6 bases; unmatched junction bases: 9. Germline V gene lookup returns CDR1 LNHDA and CDR2 SQIVND (reference sequence). Full variable domain (rest looked up from reference TRBV19 and TRBJ1-2): DGGITQSPKYLFRKEGQNVTLSCEQNLNHDAMYWYRQDPGQGLRLIYYSQIVNDFQKGDIAEGYSVSREKKESFPLTVTSAQKNPTAFYLCASSINPGGTNGYTFGSGTRLTVV.

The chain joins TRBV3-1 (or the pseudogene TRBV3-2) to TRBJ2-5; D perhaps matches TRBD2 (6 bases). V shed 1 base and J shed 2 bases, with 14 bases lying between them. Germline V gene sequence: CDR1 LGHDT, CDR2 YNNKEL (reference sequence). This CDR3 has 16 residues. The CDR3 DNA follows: TGTGCCAGCAGCCAAGTGGGATTAGCGGAACAAGAGACCCAGTACTTC. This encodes CASSQVGLAEQETQYF.

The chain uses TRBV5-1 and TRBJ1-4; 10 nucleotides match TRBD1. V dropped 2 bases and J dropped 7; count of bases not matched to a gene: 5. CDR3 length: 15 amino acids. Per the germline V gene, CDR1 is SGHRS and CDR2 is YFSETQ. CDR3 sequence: CASSFSDRGSEKLFF. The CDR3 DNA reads TGCGCCAGCAGCTTCTCGGACAGGGGGTCTGAAAAACTGTTTTTT.

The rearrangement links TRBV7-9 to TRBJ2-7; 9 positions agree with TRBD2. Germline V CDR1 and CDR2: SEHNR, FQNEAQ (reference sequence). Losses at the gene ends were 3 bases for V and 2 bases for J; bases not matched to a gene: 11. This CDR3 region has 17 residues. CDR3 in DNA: TGTGCCAGCAGCTTGGGGGTGACTAGCGGAACAGCCTACGAGCAGTACTTC. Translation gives CASSLGVTSGTAYEQYF.

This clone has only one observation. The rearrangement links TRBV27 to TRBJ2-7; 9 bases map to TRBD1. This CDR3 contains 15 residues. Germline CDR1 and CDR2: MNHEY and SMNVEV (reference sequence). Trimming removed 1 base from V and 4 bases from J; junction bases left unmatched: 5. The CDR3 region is CASSLYVTGGYEQYF. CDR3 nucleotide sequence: TGTGCCAGCAGTTTATACGTGACAGGGGGATACGAGCAGTACTTC.

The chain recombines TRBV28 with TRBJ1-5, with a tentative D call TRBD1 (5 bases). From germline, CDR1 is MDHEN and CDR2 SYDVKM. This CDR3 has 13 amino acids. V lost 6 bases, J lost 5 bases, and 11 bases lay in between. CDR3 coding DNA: TGTGCCAGCAGCCCGACAGCCTATCAGCCCCAGCATTTT. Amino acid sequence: CASSPTAYQPQHF. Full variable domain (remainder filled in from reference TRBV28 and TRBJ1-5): DVKVTQSSRYLVKRTGEKVFLECVQDMDHENMFWYRQDPGLGLRLIYFSYDVKMKEKGDIPEGYSVSREKKERFSLILESASTNQTSMYLCASSPTAYQPQHFGDGTRLSIL.

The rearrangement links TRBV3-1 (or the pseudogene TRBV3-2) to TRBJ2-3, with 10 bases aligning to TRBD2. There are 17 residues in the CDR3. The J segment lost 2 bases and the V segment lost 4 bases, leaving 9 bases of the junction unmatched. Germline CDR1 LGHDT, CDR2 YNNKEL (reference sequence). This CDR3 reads CASSPSVAGGLTDTQYF. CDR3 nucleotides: TGTGCCAGCAGCCCATCAGTAGCGGGGGGACTCACAGATACGCAGTATTTT.

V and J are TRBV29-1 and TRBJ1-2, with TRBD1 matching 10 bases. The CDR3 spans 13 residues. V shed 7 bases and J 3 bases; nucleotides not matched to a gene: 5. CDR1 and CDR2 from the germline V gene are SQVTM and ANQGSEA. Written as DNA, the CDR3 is TGCAGCGCCGGGACAGGGGTGGACTATGGCTACACCTTC. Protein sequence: CSAGTGVDYGYTF.

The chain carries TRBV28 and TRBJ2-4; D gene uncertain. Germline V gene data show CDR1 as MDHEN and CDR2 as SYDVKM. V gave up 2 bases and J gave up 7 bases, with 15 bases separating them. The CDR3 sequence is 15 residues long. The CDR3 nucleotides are TGTGCCAGCAGTTTACACGGAGACGGTCTTAACATTCAGTACTTC. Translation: CASSLHGDGLNIQYF. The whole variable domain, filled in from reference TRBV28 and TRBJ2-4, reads DVKVTQSSRYLVKRTGEKVFLECVQDMDHENMFWYRQDPGLGLRLIYFSYDVKMKEKGDIPEGYSVSREKKERFSLILESASTNQTSMYLCASSLHGDGLNIQYFGAGTRLSVL.

The CDR3 is CASSQDTYRAFDQETQYF. In DNA, the CDR3 is TGTGCCAGCAGCCAAGATACTTACAGAGCTTTCGACCAAGAGACCCAGTACTTC. The chain is built from TRBV4-2 and TRBJ2-5; D is ambiguous. From germline, CDR1 is LGHNA and CDR2 YNFKEQ. This CDR3 has 18 residues. V was cut by 0 bases and J by 0 bases, with 17 bases left in between.

Here the CDR3 reads CAWSGSAGGVNNSPLHF. In DNA form, the CDR3 reads TGTGCCTGGAGTGGGAGTGCCGGAGGGGTTAATAATTCACCCCTCCACTTT. The chain joins TRBV30 to TRBJ1-6, with D perhaps TRBD1 (5 bases). V shed 1 base and J shed 5 bases, with 18 bases lying between them. CDR3 size: 17 residues. CDR1 is GTSNPN, CDR2 SVGIG, per germline (reference sequence).

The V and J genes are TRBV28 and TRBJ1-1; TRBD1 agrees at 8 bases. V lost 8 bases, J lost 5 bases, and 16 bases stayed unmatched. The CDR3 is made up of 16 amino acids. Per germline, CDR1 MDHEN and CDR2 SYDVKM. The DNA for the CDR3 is TGTGCCAGCTATCCCCCGCCAGGGGGCGCGAAAACTGAAGCTTTCTTT. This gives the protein CASYPPPGGAKTEAFF.

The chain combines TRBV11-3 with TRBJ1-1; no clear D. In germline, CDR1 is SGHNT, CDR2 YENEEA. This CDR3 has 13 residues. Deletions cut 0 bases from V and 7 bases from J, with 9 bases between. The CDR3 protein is CASSLDLQVEAFF. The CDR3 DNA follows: TGTGCCAGCAGCTTAGATCTGCAGGTTGAAGCTTTCTTT.

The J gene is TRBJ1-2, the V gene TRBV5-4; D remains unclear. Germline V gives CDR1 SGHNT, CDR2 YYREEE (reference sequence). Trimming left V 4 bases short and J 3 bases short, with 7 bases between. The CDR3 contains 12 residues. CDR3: CASSPRDYGYTF. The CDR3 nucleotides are TGTGCCAGCAGCCCCCGGGACTATGGCTACACCTTC.

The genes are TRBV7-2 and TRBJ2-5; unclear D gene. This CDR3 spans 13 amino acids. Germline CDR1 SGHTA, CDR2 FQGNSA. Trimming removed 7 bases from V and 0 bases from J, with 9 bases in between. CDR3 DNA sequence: TGTGCCAGCAAGCTCGGGTACCAAGAGACCCAGTACTTC. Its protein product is CASKLGYQETQYF.

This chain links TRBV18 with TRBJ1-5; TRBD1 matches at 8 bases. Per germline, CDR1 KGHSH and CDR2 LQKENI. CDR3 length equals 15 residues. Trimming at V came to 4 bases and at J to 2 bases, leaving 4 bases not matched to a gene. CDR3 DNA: TGTGCCAGCTCACAGGACAGGGTTGGCAATCAGCCCCAGCATTTT. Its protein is CASSQDRVGNQPQHF.

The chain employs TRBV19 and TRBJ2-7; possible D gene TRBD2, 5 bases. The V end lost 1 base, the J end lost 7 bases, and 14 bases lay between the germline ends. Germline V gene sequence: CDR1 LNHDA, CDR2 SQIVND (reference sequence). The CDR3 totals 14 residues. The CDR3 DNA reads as TGTGCCAGTAGTATAGGCGCCAGGACGGGGGAGCAGTACTTC. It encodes CASSIGARTGEQYF.

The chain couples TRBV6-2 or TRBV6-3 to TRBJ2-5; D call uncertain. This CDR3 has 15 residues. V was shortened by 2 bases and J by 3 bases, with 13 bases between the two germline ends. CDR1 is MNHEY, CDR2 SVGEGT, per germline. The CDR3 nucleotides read TGTGCCAGCAGTTACGTGAGGCTAGAAAAAGAGACCCAGTACTTC. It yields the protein CASSYVRLEKETQYF.

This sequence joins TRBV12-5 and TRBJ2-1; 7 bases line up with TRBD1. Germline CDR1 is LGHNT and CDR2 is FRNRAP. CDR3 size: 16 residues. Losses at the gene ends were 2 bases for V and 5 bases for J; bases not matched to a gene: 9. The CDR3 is CASGLFKGAPHNEQFF. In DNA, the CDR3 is TGTGCTAGTGGTTTGTTTAAGGGGGCCCCCCACAATGAGCAGTTCTTC.